This TCR beta chain is drawn from a study of blood T cell repertoires in COVID-19. Study-wide background: Specimens from acute and convalescent COVID-19 originated in the United States, Italy and Spain. PBMCs, B-cell-depleted T cells, or T cells provided the cDNA or gDNA that made up the material.

Per the study methods: Estimated nucleated cell counts came from reference gene primer amplification. Measured with immunoSEQ multiplex PCR; TCRdb has only the in-frame clones, and not every one. V and J calls and clone size follow that table, whereas D and trimming were derived from the DNA. The data show about 60,000 clones, around 88% seen once. The CDR3 is made up of 20 amino acids. Trimming took 1 base from V and 2 from J; bases not matched to a gene: 8. The germline CDR1 and CDR2 sequences are MGHRA and YSYEKL. The TCR was taken from a man between 60 and 75 years old with acute or convalescent COVID-19. This sequence joins TRBV4-1 and TRBJ2-1; 16 bases fit TRBD2. The sequenced sample consisted of peripheral blood. CDR3 DNA: TGCGCCAGCAGCCAAGCGGGACTAGCGGGAGGGCCTAATACCTACAATGAGCAGTTCTTC. Its protein is CASSQAGLAGGPNTYNEQFF.